These 15 T cell receptor beta chains came from one sample sequenced in a study of persistence of HIV-infected CD4 T cells. These receptors are not linked to any known antigen. Nonspecific anti-CD3/anti-CD28 bead stimulation represents the broad CD4+ T cell repertoire. CD4+ T cells upregulating both CD40 ligand and CD69 were sorted as responding cells. This was the immunoSEQ version 4 assay in survey mode. Profiled with immunoSEQ multiplex PCR; TCRdb holds only in-frame clones, not every one. The table has approximately 44,000 clones, about 89% seen once. The specimen comprised CD4+ T cells sorted from PBMCs after approximately 19-hour stimulation, sampled from a patient who received antiretroviral therapy. The source of these receptors is an adult man with HIV who was CMV-seropositive.

The chain recombines TRBV7-9 with TRBJ1-3; D is perhaps TRBD1 (5 bases). V was clipped by 7 bases and J by 2 bases, with 9 bases between them. The CDR3 consists of 13 residues. Per germline, CDR1 SEHNR and CDR2 FQNEAQ (reference sequence). Here the CDR3 DNA reads TGTGCCAGCAAGCAGGGTGCTGGAAACACCATATATTTT. This codes for CASKQGAGNTIYF.

V gene TRBV28 combines with J gene TRBJ1-3; D might be TRBD1 (5 bases). This CDR3 contains 15 residues. Trimming took 7 bases from V and 1 from J, leaving 14 bases between them. The germline V gene has CDR1 MDHEN and CDR2 SYDVKM. CDR3 region: CASTADGTSGNTIYF. For the CDR3, the DNA is TGTGCCAGCACCGCTGACGGGACTTCTGGAAACACCATATATTTT.

This clone was counted a single time. The chain uses TRBV2 and TRBJ1-5; D is possibly TRBD1 (6 bases). This CDR3 contains 14 residues. The germline gives CDR1 SNHLY, CDR2 FYNNEI. V was clipped by 7 bases and J by 1 base, with 11 bases between them. CDR3 nucleotide sequence: TGTGCCAGCAAACCCGGACAGAGCAATCAGCCCCAGCATTTT. Its translation: CASKPGQSNQPQHF.

The chain uses TRBV12-3 or TRBV12-4 and TRBJ1-6; D uncertain. CDR3 size: 13 residues. The ends were cut back, 2 bases at V and 9 bases at J, with 8 bases in the middle. The DNA of the CDR3 is TGTGCCAGCAGTTTATATGAGGGTTCACCCCTCCACTTT. This gives the protein CASSLYEGSPLHF.

This chain joins TRBV7-8 and TRBJ2-2, with 10 bases that match TRBD1. Germline V lookup: CDR1 SGHVS, CDR2 FQNEAQ. The ends lost 4 bases at V and 7 bases at J; junction bases unmatched: 6. CDR3 length: 15 amino acids. CDR3 in amino acids: CASSWGQGRNGELFF. In nucleotides, the CDR3 is TGTGCCAGCAGCTGGGGACAGGGGAGGAACGGGGAGCTGTTTTTT.

The chain couples TRBV6-5 to TRBJ1-5; D uncertain. Trimming took 5 bases from V and 6 from J, leaving 14 bases between them. There are 14 residues in the CDR3. Germline V gene lookup returns CDR1 MNHEY and CDR2 SVGAGI. This chain's CDR3 is CASSPVPGGQPQHF. The CDR3 DNA is TGTGCCAGCAGTCCGGTCCCGGGCGGTCAGCCCCAGCATTTT.

This chain uses TRBV5-4 with TRBJ1-6; 7 bases map to TRBD1. The CDR3 spans 14 residues. Trimming at V came to 4 bases and at J to 7 bases, leaving 5 bases not matched to a gene. CDR1 is SGHNT, CDR2 YYREEE, per germline (reference sequence). DNA for the CDR3: TGTGCCAGCAGCCTCGGGACAGCCAATTCACCCCTCCACTTT. This encodes CASSLGTANSPLHF.

The V gene is TRBV19, the J gene TRBJ1-1; D call uncertain. V was pared by 6 bases and J by 1 base, with 12 bases between. CDR1 LNHDA and CDR2 SQIVND come from the germline V gene (reference sequence). The CDR3 is 14 residues long. This CDR3 is CASSPREGNTEAFF. The CDR3 DNA follows: TGTGCCAGTAGCCCACGGGAGGGGAACACTGAAGCTTTCTTT.

The chain has TRBV18 and TRBJ2-7; 9 bases agree with TRBD2. This CDR3 is built from 15 residues. Germline V lookup: CDR1 KGHSH, CDR2 LQKENI. V gave up 3 bases and J gave up 3 bases; unmatched junction bases: 6. The CDR3: CASSPSDSGGYEQYF. CDR3 DNA sequence: TGTGCCAGCTCACCCTCGGATAGCGGGGGCTACGAGCAGTACTTC.

The rearrangement uses TRBV5-5 and TRBJ1-4, with D tentatively TRBD1 (5 bases). The CDR3 totals 16 residues. Germline CDR1 is SGHKS and CDR2 is YYEKEE (reference sequence). V was cut by 4 bases and J by 4 bases, with 17 bases left in between. CDR3 residues: CASSPRDRQFNEKLFF. DNA for the CDR3: TGTGCCAGCAGCCCAAGGGACCGCCAGTTTAATGAAAAACTGTTTTTT.

V gene TRBV4-2 combines with J gene TRBJ2-7, with 7 bases lining up with TRBD2. The V and J ends lost 4 bases and 7 bases, in that order; junction bases with no gene match: 13. This CDR3 has 15 residues. CDR1 is LGHNA, CDR2 YNFKEQ, per germline. CDR3 in amino acids: CASSPRMGGVGEQYF. The CDR3 DNA sequence: TGTGCCAGCAGCCCTCGGATGGGGGGGGTGGGGGAGCAGTACTTC.

This rearrangement joins TRBV4-1 to TRBJ2-1; D may be TRBD1 or TRBD2 (7 bases each). Looked up from germline, CDR1 is MGHRA and CDR2 is YSYEKL. The CDR3 loop spans 16 amino acids. The germline V and J ends were trimmed by 3 bases and 3 bases, with 15 bases remaining between them. CDR3 coding DNA: TGCGCCAGCAGCCAGGCCGACAGGGACTACTACAATGAGCAGTTCTTC. It translates to CASSQADRDYYNEQFF.

The chain carries TRBV27 and TRBJ1-4; 10 bases map to TRBD1. The CDR3 totals 15 residues. Germline V gene sequence: CDR1 MNHEY, CDR2 SMNVEV (reference sequence). The ends lost 4 bases at V and 5 bases at J; junction bases unmatched: 4. The CDR3, as DNA: TGTGCCAGCAGTTCTCCGGGACAGGGGAATGAAAAACTGTTTTTT. It codes for CASSSPGQGNEKLFF.

The chain has TRBV6-5 and TRBJ1-5; 8 bases fit TRBD1. V was pared by 6 bases and J by 6 bases, with 4 bases of the junction left unmatched. Germline CDR1 MNHEY, CDR2 SVGAGI. This CDR3 has 13 amino acids. CDR3: CASRDRVGQPQHF. CDR3 coding DNA: TGTGCCAGCAGGGACAGGGTCGGTCAGCCCCAGCATTTT.

The chain joins TRBV24-1 to TRBJ2-3, with D possibly TRBD1 on 5 matching bases. In germline, CDR1 is KGHDR, CDR2 SFDVKD. The CDR3 extends over 14 amino acids. Trimming stripped 6 bases from V and 2 bases from J, with 11 bases between. The CDR3 region has the DNA TGTGCCACCAGTACAACAGGTCACACAGATACGCAGTATTTT. Translated: CATSTTGHTDTQYF.